The clone carrying this T cell receptor (beta chain) was detected a few times. Its matching antigen is unknown. Germline lookup yields CDR1 SGHTA and CDR2 FQGTGA. The CDR3 is 13 amino acids. Trimming pared 4 bases from V and 2 bases from J, leaving 9 bases between. These data are taken from a study of Tregs in tolerant kidney transplant recipients. Unstimulated regulatory T cells (CD4+CD25+CD127-), CD4+CD25- non-regulatory cells, CD4 and CD8 cells were FACS-sorted from thawed PBMCs. Notes on the study in general: This study did not directly address biological reproducibility. The most relevant donor-specific Treg TCRbeta repertoire apparently came from expansion with activated donor B cells. Validation in larger populations is needed because few patients were studied.

TCRdb's copy holds only in-frame clones and misses some; the assay was immunoSEQ multiplex PCR. The profile shows under 300,000 clones, about 80% of them singletons. The TCR sequence derives from a human donor in good health. V is TRBV7-3 and J is TRBJ2-7; TRBD2 is a possible D gene (6 bases). Specimen: CD4+ T cells from blood. The CDR3 nucleotides read TGTGCCAGCAGCTCACTAGCTACCTACGAGCAGTACTTC. Protein: CASSSLATYEQYF.